A selection of T cell receptor beta chains follows, all from one sample in a study of T cell responses to AZD1222 COVID-19 vaccine. The method was immunoSEQ multiplex PCR; TCRdb's version includes in-frame clones alone and lacks a portion of them. The sample yields around 130,000 clones, 91% seen once. The source was peripheral blood, collected on day 0 of AZD1222 vaccination. Receptors were obtained from an adult in good health. Both conserved end residues are part of each CDR3. Clone size is stated in some rows and not others, as once, few, many or a class when expanded.

j_call clone_size v_call cdr3_length cdr3_aa
TRBJ1-4 NA TRBV5-8 12 CASSLYREKLFF
TRBJ1-2 NA TRBV19 13 CASSINRVQGYTF
TRBJ1-1 NA TRBV29-1 13 CSAGQGSYTEAFF
TRBJ2-1 NA TRBV30 11 CAWSSGRKQFF
TRBJ1-5 NA TRBV13 14 CASSLGGDNQPQHF
TRBJ1-5 NA TRBV23-1 18 CASSQPPGGDSSLGAQHF
TRBJ1-2 NA TRBV19 17 CASGRIEGQGDRYGYTF
TRBJ2-7 few TRBV29-1 12 CSAGTSEYEQYF
TRBJ2-1 NA TRBV6-6 16 CASSLSGTSGRSGKFF
TRBJ1-2 NA TRBV18 14 CASSLPQGPYGYTF
TRBJ1-6 NA TRBV19 16 CASRRGQGIQGSPLHF
TRBJ2-6 NA TRBV27 20 CASSSPNYGTGDSGANVLTF
TRBJ2-2 NA TRBV5-4 16 CASSLNRGLGTGELFF
TRBJ2-1 NA TRBV7-9 17 CASSLRGRGAVGDEQFF
TRBJ1-1 NA TRBV6-1 14 CASSELQGGTEAFF
TRBJ2-3 NA TRBV2 15 CANIKTGSKTDTQYF
TRBJ1-2 NA TRBV7-2 16 CASSLGIGGRGYGYTF
TRBJ1-2 NA TRBV5-6 16 CASSQDRVVLDYGYTF
TRBJ1-2 once TRBV16 14 CASSQSGADYGYTF
TRBJ1-2 NA TRBV7-9 14 CASSSSGRDYGYTF
TRBJ1-6 NA TRBV6-6 16 CASTLRGGEGNSPLHF
TRBJ1-3 NA TRBV5-6 13 CASSGQGRNTIYF
TRBJ1-5 NA TRBV23-1 16 CASSLTDRGDCQPQHF
TRBJ1-4 NA TRBV11-1 14 CASSTRQGRGKLFF
TRBJ2-1 NA TRBV18 11 CASSLGAGRFF
TRBJ1-2 NA TRBV7-2 14 CASSLGQANYGYTF
TRBJ2-7 NA TRBV5-3 10 CARSSGEQYF
TRBJ1-1 NA TRBV7-9 12 CASSGGNTEAFF
TRBJ2-2 NA TRBV7-9 13 CAPGDYSTGELFF
TRBJ1-1 once TRBV19 14 CASSFGQGNTEAFF
TRBJ1-1 NA TRBV30 14 CAWSVRATGTEAFF
TRBJ1-2 NA TRBV3-1/TRBV3-2 12 CACSGEPYGYTF
TRBJ1-3 NA TRBV15 17 CATSRGRRETSGNTIYF
TRBJ2-1 NA TRBV7-9 16 CASSLASPGLGNEQFF
TRBJ2-2 NA TRBV19 14 CASSIDRGTGELFF
TRBJ2-5 once TRBV7-3 17 CASSLTGTSGYQETQYF
TRBJ1-1 NA TRBV7-2 15 CASSLAMGGHTEAFF
TRBJ2-1 once TRBV9 17 CASTRGGKAGSRNEQFF
TRBJ1-6 NA TRBV6-5 13 CASRKELNSPLHF
TRBJ2-5 NA TRBV9 15 CASSVDGTSEETQYF
TRBJ1-5 NA TRBV5-6 15 CASSSGTGQLQPQHF
TRBJ2-2 NA TRBV5-4 12 CASTLTGRELFF
TRBJ2-7 NA TRBV2 12 CASTTDNYEQYF
TRBJ2-7 NA TRBV11-2 12 CASTSSGVEQYF
TRBJ1-2 NA TRBV2 13 CASSVGVAAGYTF